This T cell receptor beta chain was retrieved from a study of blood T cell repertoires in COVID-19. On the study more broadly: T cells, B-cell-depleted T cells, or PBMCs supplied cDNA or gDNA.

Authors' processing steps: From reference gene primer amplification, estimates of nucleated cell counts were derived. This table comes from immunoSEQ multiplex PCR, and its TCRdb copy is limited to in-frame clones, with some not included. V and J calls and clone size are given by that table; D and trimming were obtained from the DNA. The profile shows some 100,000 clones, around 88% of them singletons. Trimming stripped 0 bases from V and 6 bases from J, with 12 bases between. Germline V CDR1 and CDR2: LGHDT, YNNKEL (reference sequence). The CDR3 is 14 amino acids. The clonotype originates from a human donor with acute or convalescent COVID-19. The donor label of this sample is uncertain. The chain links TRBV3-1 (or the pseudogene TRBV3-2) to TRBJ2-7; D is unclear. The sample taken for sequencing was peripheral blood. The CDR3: CASSQDVYYGEQYF. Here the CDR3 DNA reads TGTGCCAGCAGCCAAGATGTTTACTACGGCGAGCAGTACTTC.